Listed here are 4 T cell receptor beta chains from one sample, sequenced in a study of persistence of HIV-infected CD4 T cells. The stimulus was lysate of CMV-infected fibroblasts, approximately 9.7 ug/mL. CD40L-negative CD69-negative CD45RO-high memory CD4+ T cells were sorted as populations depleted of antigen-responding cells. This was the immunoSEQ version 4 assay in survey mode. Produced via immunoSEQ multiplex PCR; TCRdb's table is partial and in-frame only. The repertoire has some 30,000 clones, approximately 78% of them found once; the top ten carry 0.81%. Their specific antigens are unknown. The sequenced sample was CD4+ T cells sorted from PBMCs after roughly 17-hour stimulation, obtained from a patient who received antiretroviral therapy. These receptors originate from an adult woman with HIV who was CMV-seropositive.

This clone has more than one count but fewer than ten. The CDR3: CAQERDGYNSPLHF. CDR3 in DNA: TGTGCCCAGGAACGGGACGGTTATAATTCACCCCTCCACTTT. The gene calls are TRBV30 and TRBJ1-6; D is perhaps TRBD1 (5 bases). The CDR3 has 14 amino acids. Germline V gene lookup returns CDR1 GTSNPN and CDR2 SVGIG (reference sequence). Between the trimmed V and J ends, which lost 8 bases and 4 bases, there was a span of 15 bases.

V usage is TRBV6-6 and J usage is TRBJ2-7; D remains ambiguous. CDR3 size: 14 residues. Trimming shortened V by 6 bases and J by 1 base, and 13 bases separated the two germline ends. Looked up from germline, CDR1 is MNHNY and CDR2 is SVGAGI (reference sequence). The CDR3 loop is CASSLSPLSYEQYV. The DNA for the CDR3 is TGTGCCAGCAGCCTATCCCCACTATCCTACGAGCAGTACGTC.

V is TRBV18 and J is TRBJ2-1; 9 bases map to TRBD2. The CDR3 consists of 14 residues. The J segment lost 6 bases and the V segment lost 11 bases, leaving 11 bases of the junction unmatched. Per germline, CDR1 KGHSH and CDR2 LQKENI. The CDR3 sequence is CAGRGTSTANEQFF. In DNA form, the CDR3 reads TGTGCCGGGCGTGGGACTAGCACGGCCAATGAGCAGTTCTTC.

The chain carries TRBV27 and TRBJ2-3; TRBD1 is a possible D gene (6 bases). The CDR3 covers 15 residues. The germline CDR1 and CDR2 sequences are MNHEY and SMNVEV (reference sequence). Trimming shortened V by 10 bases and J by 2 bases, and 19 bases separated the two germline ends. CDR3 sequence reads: CATQTTGRNTDTQYF. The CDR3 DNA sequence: TGTGCCACCCAGACCACAGGGAGAAACACAGATACGCAGTATTTT.